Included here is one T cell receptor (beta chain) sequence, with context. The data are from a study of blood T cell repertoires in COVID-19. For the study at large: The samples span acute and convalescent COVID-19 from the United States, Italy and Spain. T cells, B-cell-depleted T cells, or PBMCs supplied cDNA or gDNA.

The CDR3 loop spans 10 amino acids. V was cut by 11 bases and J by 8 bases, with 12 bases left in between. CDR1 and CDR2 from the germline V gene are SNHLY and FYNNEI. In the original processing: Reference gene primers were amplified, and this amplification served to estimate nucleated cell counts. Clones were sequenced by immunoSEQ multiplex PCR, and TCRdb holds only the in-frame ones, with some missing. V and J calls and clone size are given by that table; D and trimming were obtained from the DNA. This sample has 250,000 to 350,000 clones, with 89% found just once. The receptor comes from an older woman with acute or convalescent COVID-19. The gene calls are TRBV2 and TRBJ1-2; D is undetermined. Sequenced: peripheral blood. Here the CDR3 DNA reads TGTGCCCGCCGGGAGCAAGGCTACACCTTC. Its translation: CARREQGYTF.